This T cell receptor (beta chain) is drawn from a study of shared clonotypes between healthy human individuals. Study context: Participating donors consisted of two women and a few men aged 18 to 49. CD4 naive and CD4 memory each took three plates per donor, while CD8 naive took two and CD8 memory one. Notes on the study in general: Several donors had about 5% of their naive CD4 clonotypes in common. Despite large depth, rarefaction showed incomplete sorted-subset sequencing.

Trimming shortened V by 6 bases and J by 7 bases, and 18 bases separated the two germline ends. Germline CDR1 and CDR2: MNHEY and SVGAGI. CDR3 length equals 14 residues. Repertoires were generated with immunoSEQ multiplex PCR, while TCRdb's copy carries only in-frame clones and drops some. The sample holds roughly 2.6 million clones, around 94% seen once. Regarding this clone: Its specificity is unknown.

The TCR comes from a man between 18 and 35 years old in good health. The chain recombines TRBV6-5 with TRBJ1-2; possibly TRBD1 for D (6 bases). The sample consisted of naive CD4+ T cells sorted from blood. Subset described: CD45RA+ positively selected. The CDR3 reads CASSRRGGEGGYTF. For the CDR3, the DNA is TGTGCCAGCAGCCGCCGGGGGGGCGAGGGTGGCTACACCTTC.